One and the same sample provided the 6 T cell receptor beta chains below, sequenced in a study of T cells after posttransplantation cyclophosphamide. Measured with immunoSEQ multiplex PCR; TCRdb has only the in-frame clones, and not every one. This sample shows 12,000 or so clones and no singletons; 7.3% rests with the ten largest. Sequences were obtained from PBMCs. The receptor set was obtained from a woman aged 35 to 49 in good health, CMV-negative, and a related stem cell transplant donor.

This clone showed up many times. The CDR3 DNA follows: TGTGCCAGCAGCCCGCAGACAGGGTACCAAGAGACCCAGTACTTC. This encodes CASSPQTGYQETQYF. This sequence joins TRBV7-2 and TRBJ2-5; TRBD1 matches at 7 bases. CDR3 size: 15 residues. Per the germline V gene, CDR1 is SGHTA and CDR2 is FQGNSA. V dropped 5 bases and J dropped 0; count of bases not matched to a gene: 6.

This clone was observed many times. This sequence joins TRBV24-1 and TRBJ2-1, with a weak D call TRBD1 (7 bases). The V end lost 1 base, the J end lost 3 bases, and 12 bases lay between the germline ends. Germline assignment: CDR1 KGHDR and CDR2 SFDVKD. The CDR3 totals 16 residues. CDR3 nucleotides: TGTGCCACCAGTGATTTTGCGGGACAGAGCTACAATGAGCAGTTCTTC. It codes for CATSDFAGQSYNEQFF.

The table lists this clone with a few counts. V usage is TRBV12-3 or TRBV12-4 and J usage is TRBJ2-2, with 15 bases fitting TRBD2. V was pared by 3 bases and J by 2 bases, with 10 bases of the junction left unmatched. The CDR3 contains 20 residues. This CDR3 is CASSFTPGLAGGQNTGELFF. In DNA, the CDR3 is TGTGCCAGCAGTTTTACCCCGGGACTAGCGGGGGGCCAAAACACCGGGGAGCTGTTTTTT.

This chain uses TRBV7-3 with TRBJ2-2, with 7 bases identical to TRBD2. The J segment lost 6 bases and the V segment lost 3 bases, leaving 4 bases of the junction unmatched. CDR1 SGHTA and CDR2 FQGTGA come from the germline V gene. The CDR3 runs 14 residues. The CDR3 reads CASSFFAGAGELFF. The CDR3 bases are TGTGCCAGCAGCTTTTTCGCGGGGGCCGGGGAGCTGTTTTTT.

This clone was recorded at least ten times. This chain uses TRBV28 with TRBJ2-7, with unresolved D. Germline loops: CDR1 MDHEN, CDR2 SYDVKM. Trimming cost V 4 bases and J 7 bases, with 8 bases left between them. The CDR3 extends over 11 amino acids. The chain's CDR3 is CASSSRSEQYF. The CDR3 DNA reads TGTGCCAGCAGTTCGAGGTCGGAGCAGTACTTC.

This clone was observed many times. The genes are TRBV7-9 and TRBJ1-2; 7 bases align to TRBD1. V gave up 5 bases and J gave up 3 bases; unmatched junction bases: 3. CDR1 and CDR2 from the germline V gene are SEHNR and FQNEAQ (reference sequence). This CDR3 contains 13 residues. The CDR3 nucleotides read TGTGCCAGCAGCGGGGACAGCTACTATGGCTACACCTTC. Amino acids: CASSGDSYYGYTF.